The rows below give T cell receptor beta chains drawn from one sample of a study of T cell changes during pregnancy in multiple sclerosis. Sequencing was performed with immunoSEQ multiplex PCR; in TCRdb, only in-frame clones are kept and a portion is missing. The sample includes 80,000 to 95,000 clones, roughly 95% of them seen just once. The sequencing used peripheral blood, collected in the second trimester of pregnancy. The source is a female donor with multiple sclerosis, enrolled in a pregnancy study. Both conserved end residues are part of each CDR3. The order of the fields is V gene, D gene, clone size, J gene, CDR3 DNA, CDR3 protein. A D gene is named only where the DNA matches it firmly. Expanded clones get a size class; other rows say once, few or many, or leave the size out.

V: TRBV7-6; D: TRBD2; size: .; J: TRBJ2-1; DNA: TGTGCCAGCAGCTTAGCGGCGGGAGGGCAGACTGAGCAGTTCTTC; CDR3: CASSLAAGGQTEQFF
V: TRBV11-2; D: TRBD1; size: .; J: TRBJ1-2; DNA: TGTGCCAGCAGCTTAGAGTTCAGGGGGGCTGGCTACACCTTC; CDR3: CASSLEFRGAGYTF
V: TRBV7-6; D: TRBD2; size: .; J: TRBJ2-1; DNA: TGTGCCAGCAGCCTTTTGTCCCGTGGGGGAGGGCAGAATGAGCAGTTCTTC; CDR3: CASSLLSRGGGQNEQFF
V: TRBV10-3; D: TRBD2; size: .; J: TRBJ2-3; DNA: TGTGCCATCAGAGGGACTAGCGGGTACCTCGTAGACGCCACAGATACGCAGTATTTT; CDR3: CAIRGTSGYLVDATDTQYF
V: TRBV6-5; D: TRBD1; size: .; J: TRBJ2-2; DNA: TGTGCCAGCAGTTCTGGACAGGGGGCGTCCGCCGGGGAGCTGTTTTTT; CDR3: CASSSGQGASAGELFF
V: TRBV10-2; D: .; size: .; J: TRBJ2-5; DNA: TGCGCCAGCACCCTACAAGAGACCCAGTACTTC; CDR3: CASTLQETQYF
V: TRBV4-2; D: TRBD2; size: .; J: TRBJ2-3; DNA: TGTGCCAGCAGCCAAGATCAGGCTAGCGGGAAATATACGCAGTATTTT; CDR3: CASSQDQASGKYTQYF
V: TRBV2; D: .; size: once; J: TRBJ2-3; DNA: TGTGCCAGCAGCCCTGGGACTCTTAGAAGCACAGATACGCAGTATTTT; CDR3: CASSPGTLRSTDTQYF
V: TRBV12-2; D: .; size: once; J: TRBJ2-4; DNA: TGTGCAAGTCGCCCGGACAGGGGGCGATTTCACATCAACATTCAGTACTTC; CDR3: CASRPDRGRFHINIQYF
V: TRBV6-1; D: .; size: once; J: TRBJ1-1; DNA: TGTGCCAGCCGCGGTATAGGAGACCCGAGGACTGAAGCTTTCTTT; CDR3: CASRGIGDPRTEAFF
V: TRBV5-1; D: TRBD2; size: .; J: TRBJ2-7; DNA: TGCGCCAGCAGCTTGGTGGGGACTAGTAGCGAGCAGTACTTC; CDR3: CASSLVGTSSEQYF
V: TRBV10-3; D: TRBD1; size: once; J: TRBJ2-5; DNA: TGTGCCATCAGCCTGACAGGGGGTCAAGAGACCCAGTACTTC; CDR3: CAISLTGGQETQYF
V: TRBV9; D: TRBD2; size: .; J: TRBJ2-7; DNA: TGTGCCAGCAGCGTAGTGGGGGAGGGCCCCTACGAGCAGTACTTC; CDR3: CASSVVGEGPYEQYF
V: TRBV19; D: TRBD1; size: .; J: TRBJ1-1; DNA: TGTGCCACCTCCCGGGACAGGGGGGACACTGAAGCTTTCTTT; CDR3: CATSRDRGDTEAFF
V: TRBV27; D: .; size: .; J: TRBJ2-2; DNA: TGTGCCAGCAGTTTACCAACGAACACCGGGGAGCTGTTTTTT; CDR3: CASSLPTNTGELFF
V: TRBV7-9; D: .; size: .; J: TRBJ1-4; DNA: TGTGCCAGCAGCTTAGGACTGAGTAATGAAAAACTGTTTTTT; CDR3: CASSLGLSNEKLFF
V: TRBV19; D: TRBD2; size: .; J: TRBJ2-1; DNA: TGTGCCAGTAGCGTGGGACTAGCGGGAGGCAATGAGCAGTTCTTC; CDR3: CASSVGLAGGNEQFF
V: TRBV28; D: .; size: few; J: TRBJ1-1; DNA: TGTGCCATAGAGGCGCGGGGAAGCACTGAAGCTTTCTTT; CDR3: CAIEARGSTEAFF
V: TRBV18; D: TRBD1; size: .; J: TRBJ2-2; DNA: TGTGCCAGCTCACCAAGGGCAGGGGGCGCGAACACCGGGGAGCTGTTTTTT; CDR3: CASSPRAGGANTGELFF
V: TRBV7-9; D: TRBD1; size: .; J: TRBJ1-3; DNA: TGTGCCAGCAGCTCTACAGGGGCTTCTGGAAACACCATATATTTT; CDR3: CASSSTGASGNTIYF
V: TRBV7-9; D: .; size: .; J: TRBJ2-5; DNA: TGTGCCAGCAGCTCTAAAATCGGGACATCGGAGACCCAGTACTTC; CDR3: CASSSKIGTSETQYF
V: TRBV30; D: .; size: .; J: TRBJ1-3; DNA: TGTGCCTTTGGACTGCGCTCTGGAAACACCATATATTTT; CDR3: CAFGLRSGNTIYF
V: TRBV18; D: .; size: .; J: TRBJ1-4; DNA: TGTGCCAGCTCACCAGCAAGGGAGCCCCCGGAAAAACTGTTTTTT; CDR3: CASSPAREPPEKLFF
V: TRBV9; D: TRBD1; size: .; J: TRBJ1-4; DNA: TGTGCCAGCAACACAGGGGGAACTAATGAAAAACTGTTTTTT; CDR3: CASNTGGTNEKLFF
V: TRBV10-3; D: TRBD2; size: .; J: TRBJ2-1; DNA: TGTGCCATCGGCGGAAGGAGAGGGACTAGCGGCTCCTACAATGAGCAGTTCTTC; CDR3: CAIGGRRGTSGSYNEQFF
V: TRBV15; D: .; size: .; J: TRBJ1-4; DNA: TGTGCCACCAGCAGAGATGAGTTCGGACAGTTAAATGAAAAACTGTTTTTT; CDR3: CATSRDEFGQLNEKLFF
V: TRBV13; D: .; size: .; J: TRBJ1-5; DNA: TGTGCCAGCAGCCACAGAAATCAGCCCCAGCATTTT; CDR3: CASSHRNQPQHF
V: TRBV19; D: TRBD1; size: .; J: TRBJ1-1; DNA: TGTGCCAGTAGACAGGGACAGTCGAACACTGAAGCTTTCTTT; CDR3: CASRQGQSNTEAFF
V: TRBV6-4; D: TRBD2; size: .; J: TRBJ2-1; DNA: TGTGCCAGCAGTGACCGAGCGGGAGGGTACAATGAGCAGTTCTTC; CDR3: CASSDRAGGYNEQFF
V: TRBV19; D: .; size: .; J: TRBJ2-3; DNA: TGTGCCAGTAGTATGCCGGGCTTACGGAGGGATACGCAGTATTTT; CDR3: CASSMPGLRRDTQYF
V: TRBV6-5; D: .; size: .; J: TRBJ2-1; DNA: TGTGCCAGCAGTTACTCGAGGGGACTTTACAATGAGCAGTTCTTC; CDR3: CASSYSRGLYNEQFF
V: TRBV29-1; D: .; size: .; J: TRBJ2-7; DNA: TGCAGCGGTACATTGGCGGGGCAAGGGGACGAGCAGTACTTC; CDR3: CSGTLAGQGDEQYF
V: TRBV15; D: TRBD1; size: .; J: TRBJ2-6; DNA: TGTGCCACCAGCCCCCGGGACAGGGCCCTCTCTGGGGCCAACGTCCTGACTTTC; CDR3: CATSPRDRALSGANVLTF
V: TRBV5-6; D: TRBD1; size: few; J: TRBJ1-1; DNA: TGTGCCAGCAGCTTAGCCGGGACAGGGGACTCGGGAGCTTTCTTT; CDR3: CASSLAGTGDSGAFF
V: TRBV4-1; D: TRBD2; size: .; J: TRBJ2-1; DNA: TGCGCCAGCAGCCAAGCCCGACTAGCGGGGGTCTACAATGAGCAGTTCTTC; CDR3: CASSQARLAGVYNEQFF
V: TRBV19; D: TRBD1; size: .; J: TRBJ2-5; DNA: TGTGCCAGTAGTTTGAGGGACAGGGGAAAAGAGACCCAGTACTTC; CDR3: CASSLRDRGKETQYF
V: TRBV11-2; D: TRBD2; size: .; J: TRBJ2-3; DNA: TGTGCCAGCAGCCGAGCGGGAGGGTCCACAGATACGCAGTATTTT; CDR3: CASSRAGGSTDTQYF
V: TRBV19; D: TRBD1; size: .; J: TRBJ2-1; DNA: TGTGCCAGTAGTGCCCCGGGACAGTTCAATGAGCAGTTCTTC; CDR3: CASSAPGQFNEQFF
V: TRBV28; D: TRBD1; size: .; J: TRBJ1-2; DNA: TGTGCCAGCAGTTCCTTTTACAGGGGGCCGGGTATAGCGAGAGCTAACTATGGCTACACCTTC; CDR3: CASSSFYRGPGIARANYGYTF
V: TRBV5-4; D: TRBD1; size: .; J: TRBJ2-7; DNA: TGTGCCAGCAGCTTGGGGACAGGCTTTAGCTCCTACGAGCAGTACTTC; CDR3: CASSLGTGFSSYEQYF
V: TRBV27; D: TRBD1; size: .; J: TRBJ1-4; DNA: TGTGCCAGCAGTCCCGCCCAGGGGGCATCTAATGAAAAACTGTTTTTT; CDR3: CASSPAQGASNEKLFF
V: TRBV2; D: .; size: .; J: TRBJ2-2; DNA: TGTGCCAGCAGTGCCGGGACTGACACCGGGGAGCTGTTTTTT; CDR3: CASSAGTDTGELFF
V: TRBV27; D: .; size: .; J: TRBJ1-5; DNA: TGTGCCAGCAGTCAGGGGTTTGGCAATCAGCCCCAGCATTTT; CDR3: CASSQGFGNQPQHF
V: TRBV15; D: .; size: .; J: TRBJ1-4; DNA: TGTGCCACCAGCAGAGATCTGAGGGCAACTAATGAAAAACTGTTTTTT; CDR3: CATSRDLRATNEKLFF
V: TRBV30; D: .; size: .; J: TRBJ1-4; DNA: TGTGCCTGGAGCAATGGGGGGGGAACTAATGAAAAACTGTTTTTT; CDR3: CAWSNGGGTNEKLFF
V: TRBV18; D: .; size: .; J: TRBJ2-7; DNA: TGTGCCAGCTCACCACCAAGCGGCTACGAGCAGTACTTC; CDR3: CASSPPSGYEQYF
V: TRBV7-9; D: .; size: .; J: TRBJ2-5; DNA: TGTGCCAGCAGCTTAGGGACTATCTTGGGAGAGACCCAGTACTTC; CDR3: CASSLGTILGETQYF
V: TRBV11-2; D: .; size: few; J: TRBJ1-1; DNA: TGTGCCAGCAGCTCCCCCGGGAACACTGAAGCTTTCTTT; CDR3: CASSSPGNTEAFF
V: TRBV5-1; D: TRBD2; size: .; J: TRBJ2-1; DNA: TGCGCCAGCAGCTTGACTAGCGGGAGTCGTTTCGATGAGCAGTTCTTC; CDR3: CASSLTSGSRFDEQFF
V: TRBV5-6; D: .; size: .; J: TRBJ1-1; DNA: TGTGCCAGCAGCTCCGCCCCACAGGGAATGAACACTGAAGCTTTCTTT; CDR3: CASSSAPQGMNTEAFF
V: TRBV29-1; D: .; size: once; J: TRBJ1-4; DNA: TGCAGCGTTGAGGAGGTCGCTAATGAAAAACTGTTTTTT; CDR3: CSVEEVANEKLFF
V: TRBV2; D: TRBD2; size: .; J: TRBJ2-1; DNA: TGTGCCAGCAGGGATGGACTAGCGGGAGGGTACAATGAGCAGTTCTTC; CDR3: CASRDGLAGGYNEQFF